This is a list of T cell receptor beta chains from one sample in a study of CD8 T cells in Susac syndrome. TCRdb re-called the immunoSEQ multiplex PCR reads with MiXCR, one entry per CDR3 protein. The repertoire holds about 210,000 distinct CDR3 sequences, with about 93% as singletons. The sequencing sample was made of CD4+ T cells from PBMCs. The receptors derive from a human donor in good health. The conserved cysteine and the conserved F or W are not part of the CDR3 here.

V gene	CDR3 length	J gene	CDR3 protein
TRBV6-1	11	TRBJ2-3	ASSETLTDTQY
TRBV29-1	9	TRBJ1-1	SVAYREEAF
TRBV7-9	14	TRBJ1-2	ASSLLPGQGAEGYT
TRBV19	11	TRBJ1-1	ASSTGDMTEAF
TRBV28	13	TRBJ2-5	ASSSPSSGVETQY
TRBV2	18	TRBJ1-5	ASSEARAPGSFISNQPQH
TRBV20-1	11	TRBJ1-2	SARDSGGAGYT
TRBV6-5	14	TRBJ2-2	ASSYGQGLNTGELF
TRBV7-3	11	TRBJ2-2	ASSRRGTGELF
TRBV14	13	TRBJ2-5	ASSQVGGKRETQY
TRBV18	11	TRBJ1-1	ASSPVMASEAF
TRBV6-5	13	TRBJ1-3	ASSYSASSGNTIY
TRBV18	12	TRBJ2-1	ASSPRESYNEQF
TRBV4-1	12	TRBJ2-2	ASSQRQLTGELF
TRBV30	13	TRBJ2-5	AWEMTGGEHGTQY
TRBV30	12	TRBJ1-1	AWRRGGAIAEAF
TRBV14	13	TRBJ1-1	ASSRHRGGDTEAF
TRBV6-2/TRBV6-3	12	TRBJ1-5	ARPRGLRCQPQH
TRBV5-6	11	TRBJ2-5	ASSRWVEETQY
TRBV7-9	12	TRBJ2-7	ASSFLGQSYEQY
TRBV7-9	12	TRBJ1-1	ASTLDSPNTEAF
TRBV9	14	TRBJ2-5	ASSARGGNLGETQY
TRBV20-1	11	TRBJ2-4	SARPPDREQQY
TRBV5-1	14	TRBJ1-4	ASSLGGTATNEKLF
TRBV6-2/TRBV6-3	12	TRBJ2-2	ASGQGFETGELF
TRBV7-2	11	TRBJ2-7	ASRWKGHGEQY
TRBV6-2/TRBV6-3	14	TRBJ2-2	ASSSGLAKTTGELF
TRBV14	13	TRBJ1-5	ASSQVGQERRPQH
TRBV12-3/TRBV12-4	11	TRBJ1-5	ASSLKSQQPQH
TRBV5-1	11	TRBJ1-4	ASSLEGNEKLF
TRBV7-2	11	TRBJ1-5	ASSLFRDQPQH
TRBV9	11	TRBJ2-3	ASSVLAENTQY
TRBV10-3	12	TRBJ2-1	AIRQGASYNEQF
TRBV30	14	TRBJ2-5	AWTVPTSGGLKTQY
TRBV19	9	TRBJ1-3	ASGTGNTIY
TRBV30	11	TRBJ1-4	AWTLSTNEKLF
TRBV5-1	13	TRBJ1-2	ASSSDRGIGYGYT
TRBV6-6	11	TRBJ2-7	ASSYGTFYEQY
TRBV9	13	TRBJ2-2	ASSVLTGPTGELF
TRBV7-2	12	TRBJ1-5	ASSRREGGQPQH
TRBV19	13	TRBJ2-3	ASSTSGASTDTQY
TRBV27	11	TRBJ1-2	ASSLTRGRGYT
TRBV5-1	10	TRBJ2-5	ASSSLRQTQY
TRBV11-2	12	TRBJ2-7	ASSGRTGVYEQY
TRBV2	11	TRBJ1-4	ASKRSTNEKLF
TRBV19	13	TRBJ2-3	ASSIGGTNTDTQY
TRBV12-2	12	TRBJ1-6	ASRLALGGSPLH
TRBV20-1	11	TRBJ1-1	SARTAPNTEAF
TRBV20-1	12	TRBJ2-3	SALPGLDADTQY
TRBV2	11	TRBJ1-2	ASSEGGPYGYT
TRBV18	13	TRBJ1-1	ASSTQQGARGEAF
TRBV7-9	12	TRBJ1-5	ASSLAHGAQPQH
TRBV20-1	11	TRBJ1-5	SAHDSPNQPQH
TRBV4-2	12	TRBJ2-1	ASSQDPSGQGQF
TRBV15	16	TRBJ2-6	ATSRRAGGLSGANVLT
TRBV7-2	14	TRBJ2-1	ASSLDGAGATNEQF
TRBV27	11	TRBJ1-2	ASSFQGGYGYT